This record looks at one TCR beta chain sequence and its context. This entry belongs to a study of blood T cell repertoires in COVID-19. Overall study context: Spain, Italy and the United States supplied samples that represented acute and convalescent COVID-19. T cells, B-cell-depleted T cells, or PBMCs supplied cDNA or gDNA.

Data came from immunoSEQ multiplex PCR; TCRdb stores just in-frame clones and leaves some out. Of about 270,000 clones listed, more than 75% are singletons. Source material: peripheral blood. This TCR came from a man aged 35 to 55 with active or convalescent COVID-19.

CDR3 sequence (DNA): TGCGCCAGCAGTGGAAGGTACAGGGCGGACAATCAGCCCCAGCATTTT. Protein: CASSGRYRADNQPQHF. The J gene is TRBJ1-5, the V gene TRBV10-2; maybe TRBD1 (6 bases). V lost 4 bases, J lost 3 bases, and 16 bases lay in between. Germline V lookup: CDR1 WSHSY, CDR2 SAAADI. The CDR3 contains 16 residues.